This T cell receptor (beta chain) was found in a study of blood T cells in healthy people across ages. CDR3 length: 15 amino acids. Per the germline V gene, CDR1 is GTSNPN and CDR2 is SVGIG (reference sequence). The V and J ends lost 4 bases and 2 bases respectively, with 14 bases between them. The study, taken as a whole, reports: Per million T cells, TCR beta diversity dropped about linearly as age rose.

A second PCR of roughly 7 to 11 cycles used a sample-barcoded 5' primer and a J-beta primer mix. With 12 random nucleotides, a template-switch adaptor tagged each individual cDNA molecule. A single record per CDR3 protein comes from TCRdb applying MiXCR to the 5' RACE reads. The data contain about 770,000 distinct CDR3 sequences, roughly 44% of them singletons. This clonotype was observed a few times. Its antigen remains unknown. The receptor was isolated from a man in his sixties in good health. This sequence joins TRBV30 and TRBJ2-2, with D possibly matching TRBD1 (6 bases). The sequencing input was blood. The CDR3 sequence is CAWTTGSPNTGELFF. The CDR3 nucleotides read TGTGCCTGGACGACAGGCAGCCCCAACACCGGGGAGCTGTTTTTT.